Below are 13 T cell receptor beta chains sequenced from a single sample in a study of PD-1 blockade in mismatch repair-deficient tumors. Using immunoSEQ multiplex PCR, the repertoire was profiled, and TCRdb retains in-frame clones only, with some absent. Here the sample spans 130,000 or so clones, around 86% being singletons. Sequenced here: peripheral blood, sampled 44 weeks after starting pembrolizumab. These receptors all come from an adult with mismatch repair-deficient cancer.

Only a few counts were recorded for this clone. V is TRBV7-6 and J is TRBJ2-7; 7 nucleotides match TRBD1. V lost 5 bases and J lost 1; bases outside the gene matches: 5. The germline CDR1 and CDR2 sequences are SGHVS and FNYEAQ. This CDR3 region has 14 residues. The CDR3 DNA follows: TGTGCCAGCAGCAAATGGGGACAGTCCTACGAGCAGTACTTC. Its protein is CASSKWGQSYEQYF.

This CDR3 reads CASSFGTGMSYEQYF. The CDR3 DNA follows: TGTGCCAGCAGCTTCGGGACAGGGATGTCCTACGAGCAGTACTTC. This sequence joins TRBV13 and TRBJ2-7; 9 bases agree with TRBD1. Trimming cost V 3 bases and J 1 base; bases outside gene matches: 4. The length of the CDR3 is 15 residues. The germline gives CDR1 PRHDT, CDR2 FYEKMQ (reference sequence). Looking up the rest from reference TRBV13 and TRBJ2-7 gives the full variable domain: AAGVIQSPRHLIKEKRETATLKCYPIPRHDTVYWYQQGPGQDPQFLISFYEKMQSDKGSIPDRFSAQQFSDYHSELNMSSLELGDSALYFCASSFGTGMSYEQYFGPGTRLTVT.

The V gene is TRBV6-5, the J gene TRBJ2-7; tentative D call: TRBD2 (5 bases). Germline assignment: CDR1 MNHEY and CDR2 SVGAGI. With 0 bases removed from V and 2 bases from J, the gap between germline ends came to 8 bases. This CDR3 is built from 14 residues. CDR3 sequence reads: CASSYSAGPYEQYF. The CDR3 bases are TGTGCCAGCAGTTACTCCGCGGGCCCCTACGAGCAGTACTTC.

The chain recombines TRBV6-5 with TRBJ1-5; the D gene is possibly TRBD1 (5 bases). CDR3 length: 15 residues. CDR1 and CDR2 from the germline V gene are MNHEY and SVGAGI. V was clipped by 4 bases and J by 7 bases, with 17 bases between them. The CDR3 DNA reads TGTGCCAGCAGTTCCGGGACCCCCGGTAAACAGCCCCAGCATTTT. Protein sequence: CASSSGTPGKQPQHF.

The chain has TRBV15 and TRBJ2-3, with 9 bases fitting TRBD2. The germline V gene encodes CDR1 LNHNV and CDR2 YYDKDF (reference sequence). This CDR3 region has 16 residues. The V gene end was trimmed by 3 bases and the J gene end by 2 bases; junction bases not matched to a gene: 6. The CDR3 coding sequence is TGTGCCACCAGCAGGCCCGTAGCGGGGGACACAGATACGCAGTATTTT. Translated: CATSRPVAGDTDTQYF.

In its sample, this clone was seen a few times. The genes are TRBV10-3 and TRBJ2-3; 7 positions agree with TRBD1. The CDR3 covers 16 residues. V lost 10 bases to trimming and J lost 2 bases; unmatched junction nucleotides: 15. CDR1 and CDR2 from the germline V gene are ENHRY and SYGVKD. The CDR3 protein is CATSNWRQGSTDTQYF. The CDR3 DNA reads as TGTGCCACCTCAAATTGGAGACAGGGATCCACAGATACGCAGTATTTT.

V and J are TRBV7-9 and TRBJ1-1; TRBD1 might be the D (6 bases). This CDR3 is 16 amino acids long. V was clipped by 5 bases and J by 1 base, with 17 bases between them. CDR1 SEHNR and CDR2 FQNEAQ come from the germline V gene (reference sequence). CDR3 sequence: CASSALRGVRNTEAFF. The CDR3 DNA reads TGTGCCAGCAGCGCCCTCAGGGGAGTTCGGAACACTGAAGCTTTCTTT.

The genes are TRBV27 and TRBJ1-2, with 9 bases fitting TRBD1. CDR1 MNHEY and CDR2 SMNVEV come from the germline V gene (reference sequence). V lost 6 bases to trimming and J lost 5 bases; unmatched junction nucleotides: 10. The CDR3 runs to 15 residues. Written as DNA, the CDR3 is TGTGCCAGCAGCGACGACAGGGGGAAGGTTTATGGCTACACCTTC. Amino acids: CASSDDRGKVYGYTF.

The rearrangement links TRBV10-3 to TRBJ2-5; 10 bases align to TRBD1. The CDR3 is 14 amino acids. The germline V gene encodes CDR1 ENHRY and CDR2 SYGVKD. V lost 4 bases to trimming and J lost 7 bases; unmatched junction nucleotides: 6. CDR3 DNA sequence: TGTGCCATCAGTGGGGACAGGGGAGCAGTGACCCAGTACTTC. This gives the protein CAISGDRGAVTQYF.

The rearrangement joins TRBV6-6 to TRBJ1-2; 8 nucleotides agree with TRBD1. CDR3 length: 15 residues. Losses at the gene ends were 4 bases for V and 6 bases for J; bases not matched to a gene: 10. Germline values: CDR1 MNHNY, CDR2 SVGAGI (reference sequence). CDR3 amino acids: CASSSHIRGPDGYTF. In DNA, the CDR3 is TGTGCCAGCAGTTCCCATATCAGGGGGCCGGATGGCTACACCTTC.

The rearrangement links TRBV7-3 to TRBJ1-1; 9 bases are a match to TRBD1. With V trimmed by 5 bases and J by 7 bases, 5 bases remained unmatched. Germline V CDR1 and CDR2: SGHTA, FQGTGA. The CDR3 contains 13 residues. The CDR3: CASSPGTGFEAFF. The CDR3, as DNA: TGTGCCAGCAGCCCCGGGACAGGGTTTGAAGCTTTCTTT.

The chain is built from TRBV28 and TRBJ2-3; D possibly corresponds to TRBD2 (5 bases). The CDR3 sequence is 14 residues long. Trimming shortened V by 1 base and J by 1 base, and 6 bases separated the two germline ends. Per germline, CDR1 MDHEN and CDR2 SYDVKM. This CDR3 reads CASSLFGGTDTQYF. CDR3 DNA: TGTGCCAGCAGTTTATTCGGGGGCACAGATACGCAGTATTTT.

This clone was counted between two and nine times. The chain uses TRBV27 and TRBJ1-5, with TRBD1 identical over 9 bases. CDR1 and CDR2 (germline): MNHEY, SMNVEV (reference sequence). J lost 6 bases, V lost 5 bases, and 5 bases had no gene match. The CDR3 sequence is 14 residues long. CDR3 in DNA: TGTGCCAGCAGTCTCGGGACAGGGAGTCAGCCCCAGCATTTT. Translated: CASSLGTGSQPQHF.